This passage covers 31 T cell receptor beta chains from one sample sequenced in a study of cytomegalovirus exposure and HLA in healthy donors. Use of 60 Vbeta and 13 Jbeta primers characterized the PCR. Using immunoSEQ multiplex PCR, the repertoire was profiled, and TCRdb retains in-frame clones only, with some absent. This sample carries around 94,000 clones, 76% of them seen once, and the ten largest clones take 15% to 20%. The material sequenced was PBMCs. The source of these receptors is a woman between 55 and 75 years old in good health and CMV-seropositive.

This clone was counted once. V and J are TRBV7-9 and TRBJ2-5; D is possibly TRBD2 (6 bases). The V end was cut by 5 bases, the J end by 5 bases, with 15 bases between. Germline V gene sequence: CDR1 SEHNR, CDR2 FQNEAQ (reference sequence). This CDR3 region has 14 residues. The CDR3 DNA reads TGTGCCAGCAGCCCCCGGGACTCCAGGGAGACCCAGTACTTC. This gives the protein CASSPRDSRETQYF.

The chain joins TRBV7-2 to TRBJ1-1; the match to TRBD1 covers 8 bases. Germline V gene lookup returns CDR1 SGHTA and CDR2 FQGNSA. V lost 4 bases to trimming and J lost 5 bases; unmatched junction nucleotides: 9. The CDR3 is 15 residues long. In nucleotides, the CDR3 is TGTGCCAGCAGCTCATTGGGACAGGTGGTAACTGAAGCTTTCTTT. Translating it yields CASSSLGQVVTEAFF.

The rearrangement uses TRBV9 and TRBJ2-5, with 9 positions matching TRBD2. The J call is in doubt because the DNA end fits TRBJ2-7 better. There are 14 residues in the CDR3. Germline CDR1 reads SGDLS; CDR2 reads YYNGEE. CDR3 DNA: TGTGCCAGCAGCGGTAGCGGGAGAGGCTACGAGCAGTACTTC. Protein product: CASSGSGRGYEQYF.

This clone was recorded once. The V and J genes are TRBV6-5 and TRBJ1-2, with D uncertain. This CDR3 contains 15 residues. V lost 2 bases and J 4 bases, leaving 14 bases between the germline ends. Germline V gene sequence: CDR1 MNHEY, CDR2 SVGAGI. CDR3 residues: CASSYRARGSYGYTF. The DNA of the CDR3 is TGTGCCAGCAGTTACAGAGCTCGGGGATCCTATGGCTACACCTTC.

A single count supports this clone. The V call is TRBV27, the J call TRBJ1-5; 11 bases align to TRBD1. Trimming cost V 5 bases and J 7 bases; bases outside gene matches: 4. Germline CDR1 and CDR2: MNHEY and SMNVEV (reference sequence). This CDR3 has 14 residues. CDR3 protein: CASSRTGGWQPQHF. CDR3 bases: TGTGCCAGCAGTCGGACAGGGGGCTGGCAGCCCCAGCATTTT.

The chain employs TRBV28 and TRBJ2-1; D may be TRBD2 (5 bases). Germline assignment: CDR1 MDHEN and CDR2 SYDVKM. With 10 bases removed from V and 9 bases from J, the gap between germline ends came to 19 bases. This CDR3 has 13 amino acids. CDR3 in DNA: TGTGCCACCTCTCCCGCCGGGATCAGTGAGCAGTTCTTC. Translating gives CATSPAGISEQFF.

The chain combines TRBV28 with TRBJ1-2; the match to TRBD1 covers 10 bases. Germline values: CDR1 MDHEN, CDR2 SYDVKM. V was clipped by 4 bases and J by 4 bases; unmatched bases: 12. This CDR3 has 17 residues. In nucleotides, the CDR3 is TGTGCCAGCAGTTCAGGAAAAGACAGGGGGCGCGGCTATGGCTACACCTTC. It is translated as CASSSGKDRGRGYGYTF.

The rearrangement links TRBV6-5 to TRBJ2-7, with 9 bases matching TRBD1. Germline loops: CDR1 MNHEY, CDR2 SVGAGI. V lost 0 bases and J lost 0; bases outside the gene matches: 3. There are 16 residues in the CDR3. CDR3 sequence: CASSYSGTGSSYEQYF. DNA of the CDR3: TGTGCCAGCAGTTACTCCGGGACAGGGAGCTCCTACGAGCAGTACTTC.

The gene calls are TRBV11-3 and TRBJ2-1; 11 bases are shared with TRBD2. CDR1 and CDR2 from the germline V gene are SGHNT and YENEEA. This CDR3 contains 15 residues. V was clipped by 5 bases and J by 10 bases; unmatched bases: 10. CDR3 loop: CASSQEGTSGFEQFF. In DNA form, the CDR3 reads TGTGCCAGCAGCCAAGAGGGGACTAGCGGATTCGAGCAGTTCTTC. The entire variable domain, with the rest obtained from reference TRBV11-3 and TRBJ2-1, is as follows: EAGVVQSPRYKIIEKKQPVAFWCNPISGHNTLYWYLQNLGQGPELLIRYENEEAVDDSQLPKDRFSAERLKGVDSTLKIQPAELGDSAVYLCASSQEGTSGFEQFFGPGTRLTVL.

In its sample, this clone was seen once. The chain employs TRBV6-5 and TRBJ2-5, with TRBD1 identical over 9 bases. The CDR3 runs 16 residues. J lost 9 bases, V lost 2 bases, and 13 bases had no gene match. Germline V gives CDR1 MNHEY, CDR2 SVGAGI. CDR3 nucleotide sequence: TGTGCCAGCAGTTACCAAGTCCCGGGACAGGGTAGTGCCCAGTACTTC. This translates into CASSYQVPGQGSAQYF.

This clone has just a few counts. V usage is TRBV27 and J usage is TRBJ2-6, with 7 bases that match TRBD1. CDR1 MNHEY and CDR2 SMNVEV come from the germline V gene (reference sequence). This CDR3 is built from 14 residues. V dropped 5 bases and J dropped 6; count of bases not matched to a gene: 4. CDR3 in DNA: TGTGCCAGCAGTCCGACAGGGTTGGCCAACGTCCTGACTTTC. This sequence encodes CASSPTGLANVLTF.

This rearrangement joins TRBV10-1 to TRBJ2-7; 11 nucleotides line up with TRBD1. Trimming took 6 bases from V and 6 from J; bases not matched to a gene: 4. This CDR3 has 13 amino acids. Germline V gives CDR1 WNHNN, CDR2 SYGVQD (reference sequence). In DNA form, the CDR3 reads TGCGCCAGCAGAGCGGGACAGGGGGGCGAGCAGTACTTC. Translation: CASRAGQGGEQYF.

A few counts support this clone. The CDR3, as DNA: TGTGCCAGCTCACCAGCGATGAACACTGAAGCTTTCTTT. This codes for CASSPAMNTEAFF. This chain links TRBV18 with TRBJ1-1, with D hard to call. V was trimmed by 2 bases and J by 0 bases, leaving 4 bases between them. CDR3 size: 13 residues. The germline gives CDR1 KGHSH, CDR2 LQKENI.

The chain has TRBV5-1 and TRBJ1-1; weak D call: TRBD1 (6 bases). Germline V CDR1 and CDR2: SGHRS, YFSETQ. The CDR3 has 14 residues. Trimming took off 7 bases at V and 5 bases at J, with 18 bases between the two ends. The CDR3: CASGSDRLGTEAFF. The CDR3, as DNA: TGCGCCAGCGGATCCGACAGGTTAGGGACTGAAGCTTTCTTT.

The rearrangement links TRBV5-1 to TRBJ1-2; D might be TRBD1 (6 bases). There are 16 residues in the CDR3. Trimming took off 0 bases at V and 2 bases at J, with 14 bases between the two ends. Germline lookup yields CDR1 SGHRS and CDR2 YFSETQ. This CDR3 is CASSLGDQTGNYGYTF. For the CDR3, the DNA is TGCGCCAGCAGCTTGGGGGATCAGACAGGAAACTATGGCTACACCTTC.

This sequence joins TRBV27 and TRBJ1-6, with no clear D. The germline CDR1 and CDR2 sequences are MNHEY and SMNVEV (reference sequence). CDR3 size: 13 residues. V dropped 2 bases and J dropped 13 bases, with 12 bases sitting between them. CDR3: CASSLKRGTPLHF. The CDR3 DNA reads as TGTGCCAGCAGTTTAAAACGCGGCACTCCCCTCCACTTT.

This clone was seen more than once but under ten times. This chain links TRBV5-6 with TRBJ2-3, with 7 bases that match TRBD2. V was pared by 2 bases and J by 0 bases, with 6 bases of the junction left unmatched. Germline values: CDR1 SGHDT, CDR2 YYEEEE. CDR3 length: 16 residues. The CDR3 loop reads CASSFEAGFSTDTQYF. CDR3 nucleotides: TGTGCCAGCAGCTTCGAAGCGGGGTTTAGCACAGATACGCAGTATTTT.

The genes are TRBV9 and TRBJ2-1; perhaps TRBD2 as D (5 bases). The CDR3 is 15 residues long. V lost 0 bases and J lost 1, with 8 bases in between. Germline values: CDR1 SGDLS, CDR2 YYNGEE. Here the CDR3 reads CASSVGGLSYNEQFF. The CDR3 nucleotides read TGTGCCAGCAGCGTAGGAGGGCTTTCCTACAATGAGCAGTTCTTC.

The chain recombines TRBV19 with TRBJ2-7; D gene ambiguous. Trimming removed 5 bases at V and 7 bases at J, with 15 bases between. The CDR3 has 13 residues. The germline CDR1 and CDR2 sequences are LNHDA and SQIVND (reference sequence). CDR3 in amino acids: CASSEQNFSEQYF. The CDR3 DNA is TGTGCCAGTAGTGAACAGAACTTCAGTGAGCAGTACTTC.

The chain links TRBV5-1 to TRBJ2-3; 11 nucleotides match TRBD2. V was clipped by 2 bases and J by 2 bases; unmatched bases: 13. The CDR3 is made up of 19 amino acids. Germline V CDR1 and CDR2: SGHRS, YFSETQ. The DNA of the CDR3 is TGCGCCAGCAGCTTTGGCCCCCTGAGTAGCGGGAGGGCCACAGATACGCAGTATTTT. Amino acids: CASSFGPLSSGRATDTQYF.

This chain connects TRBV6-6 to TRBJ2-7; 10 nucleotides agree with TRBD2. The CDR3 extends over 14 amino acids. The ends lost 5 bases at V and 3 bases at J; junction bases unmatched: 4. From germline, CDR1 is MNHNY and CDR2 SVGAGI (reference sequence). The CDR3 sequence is CASSPSGSVYEQYF. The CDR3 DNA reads TGTGCCAGCAGTCCTAGCGGGAGTGTCTACGAGCAGTACTTC.

CDR3 coding DNA: TGTGCCAGCAGTTACCCGGGACAGTATCCCTACGAGCAGTACTTC. The encoded protein is CASSYPGQYPYEQYF. V is TRBV6-5 and J is TRBJ2-7; 7 nucleotides line up with TRBD1. This CDR3 comprises 15 residues. Germline V CDR1 and CDR2: MNHEY, SVGAGI. V dropped 2 bases and J dropped 2; count of bases not matched to a gene: 6.

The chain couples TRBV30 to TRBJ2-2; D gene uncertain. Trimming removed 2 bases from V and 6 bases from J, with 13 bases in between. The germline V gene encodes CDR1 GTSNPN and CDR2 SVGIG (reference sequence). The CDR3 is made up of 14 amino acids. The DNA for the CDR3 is TGTGCCTGGAGTACCCTTCTCGCGGCCGGGGAGCTGTTTTTT. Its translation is CAWSTLLAAGELFF.

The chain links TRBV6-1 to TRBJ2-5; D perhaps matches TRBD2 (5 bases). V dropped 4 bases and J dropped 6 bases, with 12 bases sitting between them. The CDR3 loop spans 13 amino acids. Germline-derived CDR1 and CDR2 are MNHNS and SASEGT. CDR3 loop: CASSAEGEKTQYF. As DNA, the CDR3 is TGTGCCAGCAGTGCTGAGGGTGAGAAGACCCAGTACTTC.

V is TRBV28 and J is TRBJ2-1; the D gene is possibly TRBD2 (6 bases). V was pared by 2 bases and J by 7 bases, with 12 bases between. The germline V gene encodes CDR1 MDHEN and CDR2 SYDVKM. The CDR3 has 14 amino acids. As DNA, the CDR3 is TGTGCCAGCAGTTTAGGCGGGATGGCAAATGAGCAGTTCTTC. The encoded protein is CASSLGGMANEQFF. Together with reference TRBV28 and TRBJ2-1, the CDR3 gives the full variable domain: DVKVTQSSRYLVKRTGEKVFLECVQDMDHENMFWYRQDPGLGLRLIYFSYDVKMKEKGDIPEGYSVSREKKERFSLILESASTNQTSMYLCASSLGGMANEQFFGPGTRLTVL.

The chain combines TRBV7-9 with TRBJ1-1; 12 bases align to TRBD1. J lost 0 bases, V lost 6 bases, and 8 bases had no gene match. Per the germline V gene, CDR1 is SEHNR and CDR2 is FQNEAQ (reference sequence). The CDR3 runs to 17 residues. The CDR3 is CASSWGQGADMNTEAFF. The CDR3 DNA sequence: TGTGCCAGCAGTTGGGGACAGGGGGCGGACATGAACACTGAAGCTTTCTTT. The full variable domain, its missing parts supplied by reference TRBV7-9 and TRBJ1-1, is DTGVSQNPRHKITKRGQNVTFRCDPISEHNRLYWYRQTLGQGPEFLTYFQNEAQLEKSRLLSDRFSAERPKGSFSTLEIQRTEQGDSAMYLCASSWGQGADMNTEAFFGQGTRLTVV.

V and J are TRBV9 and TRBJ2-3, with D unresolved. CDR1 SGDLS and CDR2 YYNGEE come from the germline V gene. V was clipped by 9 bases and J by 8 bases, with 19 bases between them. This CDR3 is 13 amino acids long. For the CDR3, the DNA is TGTGCCACATACTCCCCAGGTTCGGCTACGCAGTATTTT. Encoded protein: CATYSPGSATQYF.

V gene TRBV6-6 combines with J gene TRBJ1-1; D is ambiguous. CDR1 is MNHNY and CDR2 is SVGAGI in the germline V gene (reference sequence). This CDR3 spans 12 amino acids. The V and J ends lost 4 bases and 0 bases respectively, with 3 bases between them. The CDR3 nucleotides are TGTGCCAGCAGTTCAGTGAACACTGAAGCTTTCTTT. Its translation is CASSSVNTEAFF.

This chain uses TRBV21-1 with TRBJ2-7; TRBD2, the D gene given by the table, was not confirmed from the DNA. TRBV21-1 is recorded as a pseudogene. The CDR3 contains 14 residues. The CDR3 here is CATTSSGRVYEQYF. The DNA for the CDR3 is TGTGCCACTACCTCTAGCGGGAGAGTCTACGAGCAGTACTTC.

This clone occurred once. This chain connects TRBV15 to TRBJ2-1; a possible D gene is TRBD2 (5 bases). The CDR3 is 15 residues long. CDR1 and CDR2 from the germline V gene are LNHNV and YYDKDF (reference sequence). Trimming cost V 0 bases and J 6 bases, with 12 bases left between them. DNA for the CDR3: TGTGCCACCAGCAGAGAGAGGGTGATGGGCAATGAGCAGTTCTTC. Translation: CATSRERVMGNEQFF.

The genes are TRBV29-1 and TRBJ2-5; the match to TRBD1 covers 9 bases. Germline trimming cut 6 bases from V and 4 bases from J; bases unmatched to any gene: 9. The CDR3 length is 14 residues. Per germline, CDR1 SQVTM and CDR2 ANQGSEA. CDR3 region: CSVAGTGNVETQYF. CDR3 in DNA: TGCAGCGTGGCCGGGACAGGGAACGTAGAGACCCAGTACTTC.